The rows below give T cell receptor beta chains drawn from one sample of a study of OX40 agonist ivuxolimab in advanced cancers. Libraries were prepared by immunoSEQ multiplex PCR; TCRdb keeps only in-frame clonotypes and omits some of them. This table holds tens of thousands of clones, approximately 90% found once. Here the sequenced sample was CD4+ or CD8+ T cells sorted from blood, taken in a trial of the OX40 agonist ivuxolimab. The receptor source for this set is an adult with an advanced solid tumor such as melanoma, head and neck, liver or kidney cancer. Both conserved end residues are part of each CDR3. The order of the fields is clone size, J gene, V gene, D gene, CDR3 protein, CDR3 DNA. The D gene is left open where the match is weak. Some rows mark clone size as missing; the rest say once, few, many or name a class of expanded clone.

-	TRBJ2-3	TRBV27	-	CASSLGGATDTQYF	TGTGCCAGCAGTTTAGGGGGGGCCACAGATACGCAGTATTTT
-	TRBJ2-7	TRBV4-1	TRBD1	CASSPGTGGRYEQYF	TGCGCCAGCAGCCCCGGGACAGGGGGAAGGTACGAGCAGTACTTC
-	TRBJ2-1	TRBV7-9	TRBD2	CASSSGGSYNEQFF	TGTGCCAGCAGTAGCGGGGGTTCCTACAATGAGCAGTTCTTC
-	TRBJ1-6	TRBV4-1	-	CASSQPGRGPNSPLHF	TGCGCCAGCAGCCAACCGGGTCGGGGGCCTAATTCACCCCTCCACTTT
-	TRBJ2-1	TRBV7-3	TRBD2	CASSLNGLAGYHNEQFF	TGTGCCAGCAGCTTAAACGGGCTAGCGGGGTACCACAATGAGCAGTTCTTC
-	TRBJ2-6	TRBV18	-	CASSPGAGIQSGANVLTF	TGTGCCAGCTCACCAGGAGCCGGGATCCAATCTGGGGCCAACGTCCTGACTTTC
-	TRBJ2-7	TRBV29-1	-	CSVVGQTYEQYF	TGCAGCGTTGTAGGGCAGACCTACGAGCAGTACTTC
-	TRBJ1-5	TRBV10-3	-	CAIRGRSDQPQHF	TGTGCCATCAGGGGACGCTCCGATCAGCCCCAGCATTTT
-	TRBJ2-1	TRBV27	TRBD1	CASIRTGGHNEQFF	TGTGCCAGCATTAGGACAGGGGGCCACAATGAGCAGTTCTTC
-	TRBJ2-7	TRBV6-1	-	CASSEVHYPYEQYF	TGTGCCAGCAGTGAAGTTCACTACCCCTACGAGCAGTACTTC
-	TRBJ2-7	TRBV6-5	-	CASSPGTGSFYEQYF	TGTGCCAGCAGTCCAGGTACAGGGAGTTTCTACGAGCAGTACTTC
-	TRBJ1-1	TRBV9	TRBD1	CASSGRQGKNTEAFF	TGTGCCAGCAGCGGGAGACAGGGGAAGAACACTGAAGCTTTCTTT
-	TRBJ2-1	TRBV6-5	-	CASSWGHEQFF	TGTGCCAGCAGTTGGGGTCATGAGCAGTTCTTC
-	TRBJ2-5	TRBV5-1	TRBD1	CASNLQGAIETQYF	TGCGCCAGCAACCTCCAGGGGGCAATTGAGACCCAGTACTTC
-	TRBJ2-3	TRBV28	-	CASSSTATDTQYF	TGTGCCAGCAGTTCGACGGCCACAGATACGCAGTATTTT
-	TRBJ2-2	TRBV5-6	-	CASSLDSTRRTGELFF	TGTGCCAGCAGCTTGGACTCGACTAGACGCACCGGGGAGCTGTTTTTT
once	TRBJ2-7	TRBV6-4	-	CASSGGGTGGPYEQYF	TGTGCCAGCAGTGGCGGGGGGACAGGTGGTCCCTACGAGCAGTACTTC
-	TRBJ2-1	TRBV27	TRBD2	CASSLKREYEQFF	TGTGCCAGCAGTTTAAAGCGGGAGTATGAGCAGTTCTTC
-	TRBJ1-3	TRBV6-4	-	CASSDSTRFFRVTQTNSGNTIYF	TGTGCCAGCAGTGACTCGACGCGCTTCTTTAGGGTCACACAAACTAACTCTGGAAACACCATATATTTT
-	TRBJ2-5	TRBV4-1	-	CASSQERNGGETQYF	TGCGCCAGCAGCCAAGAGAGAAACGGAGGGGAGACCCAGTACTTC
few	TRBJ1-5	TRBV27	-	CASGIGVQPQHF	TGTGCCAGCGGGATCGGGGTCCAGCCCCAGCATTTT
-	TRBJ1-1	TRBV28	-	CASSGVLLNTEAFF	TGTGCCAGCAGTGGGGTACTATTGAACACTGAAGCTTTCTTT
-	TRBJ2-3	TRBV18	-	CASSPDTDTQYF	TGTGCCAGCTCCCCAGACACAGATACGCAGTATTTT
-	TRBJ1-5	TRBV5-1	-	CASSLLGYSNQPQHF	TGCGCCAGCTCCCTCCTGGGGTATAGCAATCAGCCCCAGCATTTT
-	TRBJ2-7	TRBV27	TRBD2	CASSLTPPGLAGLWEQYF	TGTGCCAGCAGTTTAACCCCCCCCGGACTAGCGGGATTATGGGAGCAGTACTTC
-	TRBJ2-1	TRBV5-1	-	CASSLGPHNEQFF	TGCGCCAGCAGCCTGGGCCCCCACAATGAGCAGTTCTTC
-	TRBJ1-5	TRBV19	TRBD1	CASSGDRDQPQHF	TGTGCCAGTAGTGGGGACAGGGATCAGCCCCAGCATTTT
once	TRBJ2-6	TRBV5-1	TRBD1	CASSSGQGFSGANVLTF	TGCGCCAGCAGCTCCGGACAGGGTTTCTCTGGGGCCAACGTCCTGACTTTC
-	TRBJ1-5	TRBV27	-	CASSLGRGKSQPQHF	TGTGCCAGCAGTTTAGGCAGGGGAAAGAGTCAGCCCCAGCATTTT
-	TRBJ2-3	TRBV30	-	CALFYTDTQYF	TGTGCCTTATTCTACACAGATACGCAGTATTTT
-	TRBJ2-7	TRBV10-3	-	CAIRPLAKWEQYF	TGTGCCATCAGGCCCCTAGCGAAGTGGGAGCAGTACTTC
-	TRBJ2-7	TRBV10-1	-	CAISRKSYEQYF	TGCGCCATCTCGAGGAAGTCCTACGAGCAGTACTTC
few	TRBJ2-2	TRBV10-3	TRBD2	CAIRWETGTSDGGELFF	TGTGCCATCAGATGGGAAACCGGGACTAGTGATGGCGGGGAGCTGTTTTTT
-	TRBJ1-1	TRBV7-9	TRBD1	CASSLSQGDEAFF	TGTGCCAGCAGCTTATCACAGGGGGATGAAGCTTTCTTT
-	TRBJ2-3	TRBV6-1	TRBD2	CASSGDYTDTQYF	TGTGCCAGCAGTGGGGACTACACAGATACGCAGTATTTT
few	TRBJ1-1	TRBV5-1	-	CASSLVGGSHGAFF	TGCGCCAGCAGCTTGGTCGGGGGTTCCCATGGAGCTTTCTTT
-	TRBJ2-3	TRBV6-1	TRBD2	CASSPGGGADTQYF	TGTGCCAGCAGCCCGGGAGGAGGGGCAGATACGCAGTATTTT
-	TRBJ2-1	TRBV5-1	-	CASSFNNEQFF	TGCGCCAGCAGCTTTAACAATGAGCAGTTCTTC
once	TRBJ2-7	TRBV7-8	-	CASSLYRTPSYEQYF	TGTGCCAGCAGCCTCTACCGCACACCCTCCTACGAGCAGTACTTC
once	TRBJ1-1	TRBV7-3	-	CASSSQRNTEAFF	TGTGCCAGCAGCTCGCAGCGTAACACTGAAGCTTTCTTT
-	TRBJ2-7	TRBV2	-	CASSEAPYRAHSYEQYF	TGTGCCAGCAGTGAAGCCCCCTACAGGGCTCACTCCTACGAGCAGTACTTC
-	TRBJ1-2	TRBV2	-	CASSEGQTAKNYGYTF	TGTGCCAGCAGTGAAGGTCAAACTGCGAAAAATTATGGCTACACCTTC
-	TRBJ2-3	TRBV14	-	CASSLDWGTQYF	TGTGCCAGCAGCCTCGACTGGGGGACGCAGTATTTT
-	TRBJ2-7	TRBV9	TRBD1	CASSPQGGQGFYEQYF	TGTGCCAGCAGCCCCCAGGGGGGACAGGGTTTCTACGAGCAGTACTTC
-	TRBJ2-1	TRBV6-5	-	CASSSSGQYNEQFF	TGTGCCAGCAGTTCCTCAGGACAGTACAATGAGCAGTTCTTC
-	TRBJ1-5	TRBV6-6	TRBD1	CASSQDRRSNQPQHF	TGTGCCAGCAGTCAGGACAGGCGAAGCAATCAGCCCCAGCATTTT
-	TRBJ2-5	TRBV5-4	TRBD2	CASSLSSGKGQETQYF	TGTGCCAGCAGCTTGTCTAGCGGGAAGGGTCAAGAGACCCAGTACTTC
-	TRBJ2-1	TRBV7-9	-	CASSPPGPRVNEQFF	TGTGCCAGCAGTCCACCGGGACCAAGGGTCAATGAGCAGTTCTTC
-	TRBJ2-3	TRBV7-3	TRBD2	CASSLNAGGDTQYF	TGTGCCAGCAGCTTAAATGCGGGGGGTGATACGCAGTATTTT
-	TRBJ1-1	TRBV15	-	CATSSSWGDSTEAFF	TGTGCCACCAGCTCAAGTTGGGGGGATTCTACTGAAGCTTTCTTT
-	TRBJ2-3	TRBV10-3	TRBD1	CAISRDRGGTDTQYF	TGTGCCATCAGTAGGGACAGGGGAGGAACAGATACGCAGTATTTT
-	TRBJ1-2	TRBV11-2	-	CASSLGSGYGYTF	TGTGCCAGCAGCTTAGGGAGTGGATATGGCTACACCTTC
-	TRBJ2-7	TRBV11-3	TRBD2	CASSLSSGLSSYEQYF	TGTGCCAGCAGCTTATCGTCGGGACTATCCTCCTACGAGCAGTACTTC
-	TRBJ1-2	TRBV11-2	-	CASSSGRDGGYTF	TGTGCCAGCAGCTCCGGCAGGGATGGCGGCTACACCTTC
-	TRBJ2-7	TRBV27	TRBD2	CASSRQTSGRSAEQYF	TGTGCCAGCAGCCGCCAGACTAGCGGGAGGTCTGCCGAGCAGTACTTC
-	TRBJ2-1	TRBV6-1	TRBD1	CASTRQGFNEQFF	TGTGCCAGCACGCGACAGGGATTCAATGAGCAGTTCTTC
-	TRBJ2-4	TRBV30	TRBD2	CAWAPAGGIKNIQYF	TGTGCCTGGGCCCCCGCCGGGGGGATCAAAAACATTCAGTACTTC
-	TRBJ2-7	TRBV5-1	TRBD1	CASSLDFLPPGQGFYEQYF	TGCGCCAGCAGCTTGGATTTTTTGCCGCCGGGACAGGGATTCTACGAGCAGTACTTC
-	TRBJ2-7	TRBV11-2	TRBD2	CASSELAGGSYEQYF	TGTGCCAGCAGCGAGCTAGCGGGTGGATCCTACGAGCAGTACTTC